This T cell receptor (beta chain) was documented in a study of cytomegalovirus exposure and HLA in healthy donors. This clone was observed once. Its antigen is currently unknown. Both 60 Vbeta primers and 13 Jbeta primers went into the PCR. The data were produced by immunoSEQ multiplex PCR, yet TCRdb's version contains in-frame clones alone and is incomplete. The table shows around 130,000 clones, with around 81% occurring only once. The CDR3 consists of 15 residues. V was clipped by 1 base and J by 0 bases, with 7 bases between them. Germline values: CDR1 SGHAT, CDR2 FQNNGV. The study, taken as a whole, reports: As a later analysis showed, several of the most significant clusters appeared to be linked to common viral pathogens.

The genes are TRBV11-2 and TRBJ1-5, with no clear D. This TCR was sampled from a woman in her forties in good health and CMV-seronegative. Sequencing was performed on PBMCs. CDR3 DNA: TGTGCCAGCAGCTTAGGGGAGGGTAGCAATCAGCCCCAGCATTTT. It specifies CASSLGEGSNQPQHF.